These 28 T cell receptor beta chains came from one sample sequenced in a study of human T cells and chemical hapten exposure. Time point here: pre-sensitization, week 0. The treatment was: therapeutic diphenylcyclopropenone sensitization with weekly scalp DPC. MiXCR was run by TCRdb on the RACE reads, yielding one entry per CDR3 protein. In the table there are about 270,000 distinct CDR3 sequences, around 7.7% of which are singletons. The specimen was whole blood, collected in connection with sensitization to the hapten diphenylcyclopropenone (DPC). These receptors were obtained from a man aged 18 to 29 with alopecia areata. Some clones in this sample may be carry-over from other donors' samples.

This clonotype came up many times. The gene calls are TRBV7-3 and TRBJ2-2; D gene uncertain. The CDR3 sequence is 16 residues long. Germline loops: CDR1 SGHTA, CDR2 FQGTGA. V was cut by 0 bases and J by 1 base, with 9 bases left in between. The CDR3 spells CASSLTPGGNTGELFF. The CDR3 nucleotides are TGTGCCAGCAGCTTAACGCCGGGCGGGAACACCGGGGAGCTGTTTTTT. The entire variable domain, with the rest obtained from reference TRBV7-3 and TRBJ2-2, is as follows: GAGVSQTPSNKVTEKGKYVELRCDPISGHTALYWYRQSLGQGPEFLIYFQGTGAADDSGLPNDRFFAVRPEGSVSTLKIQRTERGDSAVYLCASSLTPGGNTGELFFGEGSRLTVL.

J is TRBJ1-4 and V is TRBV7-9; TRBD1 matches at 7 bases. CDR3 length equals 14 residues. V shed 4 bases and J 7 bases; nucleotides not matched to a gene: 6. CDR1 is SEHNR, CDR2 FQNEAQ, per germline (reference sequence). This chain's CDR3 is CASSSRGRGEKLFF. The CDR3 DNA follows: TGTGCCAGCAGCTCCAGGGGGAGAGGTGAAAAACTGTTTTTT.

The V gene is TRBV5-1, the J gene TRBJ2-3, with 8 bases identical to TRBD1. Germline trimming cut 4 bases from V and 2 bases from J; bases unmatched to any gene: 6. From germline, CDR1 is SGHRS and CDR2 YFSETQ. This CDR3 is 15 amino acids long. The CDR3 DNA reads as TGCGCCAGCAGCCCCAAGACAGGGGACACAGATACGCAGTATTTT. It codes for CASSPKTGDTDTQYF. The full variable domain, in which reference TRBV5-1 and TRBJ2-3 provide the parts outside the CDR3, is KAGVTQTPRYLIKTRGQQVTLSCSPISGHRSVSWYQQTPGQGLQFLFEYFSETQRNKGNFPGRFSGRQFSNSRSEMNVSTLELGDSALYLCASSPKTGDTDTQYFGPGTRLTVL.

This clonotype was seen only a few times. The chain joins TRBV11-1 to TRBJ1-1, with no clear D. The CDR3 is 12 residues long. Trimming removed 5 bases at V and 8 bases at J, with 12 bases between. Germline V gene sequence: CDR1 SGHAT, CDR2 FQDESV (reference sequence). The CDR3 sequence is CASSPGLYEAFF. In DNA, the CDR3 is TGTGCCAGCAGCCCGGGGTTATACGAAGCTTTCTTT. The complete variable domain, with remaining parts taken from reference TRBV11-1 and TRBJ1-1, reads EAEVAQSPRYKITEKSQAVAFWCDPISGHATLYWYRQILGQGPELLVQFQDESVVDDSQLPKDRFSAERLKGVDSTLKIQPAELGDSAMYLCASSPGLYEAFFGQGTRLTVV.

This clonotype turned up a few times. This chain links TRBV7-9 with TRBJ1-4; possibly TRBD1 for D (5 bases). The CDR3 is 15 residues long. Per germline, CDR1 SEHNR and CDR2 FQNEAQ (reference sequence). Between the trimmed V and J ends, which lost 5 bases and 8 bases, there was a span of 18 bases. CDR3 DNA: TGTGCCAGCAGCCTAAGGACACAGCTTCGGGAAAAACTGTTTTTT. Its protein is CASSLRTQLREKLFF.

The chain combines TRBV4-1 with TRBJ2-3; TRBD1 is a possible D gene (6 bases). CDR1 is MGHRA, CDR2 YSYEKL, per germline. The V end lost 0 bases, the J end lost 0 bases, and 13 bases lay between the germline ends. The CDR3 loop spans 17 amino acids. The CDR3 region is CASSQDGTSSSTDTQYF. For the CDR3, the DNA is TGCGCCAGCAGCCAAGACGGGACATCCTCTAGCACAGATACGCAGTATTTT.

This clonotype was counted between two and nine times. This chain uses TRBV6-5 with TRBJ2-6; no reliable D call. With 6 bases removed from V and 0 bases from J, the gap between germline ends came to 6 bases. This CDR3 has 14 residues. The germline V gene has CDR1 MNHEY and CDR2 SVGAGI. The CDR3 nucleotides are TGTGCCAGCAGGGCGGTCTCTGGGGCCAACGTCCTGACTTTC. Encoded protein: CASRAVSGANVLTF.

This clonotype occurred many times. The chain combines TRBV4-3 with TRBJ2-3, with D possibly TRBD2 on 6 matching bases. V gave up 3 bases and J gave up 1 base, with 8 bases separating them. CDR1 and CDR2 (germline): LGHNA, YSLEER. This CDR3 is built from 14 residues. In nucleotides, the CDR3 is TGCGCCAGCAGCCAGGGGACTGGCACAGATACGCAGTATTTT. It yields the protein CASSQGTGTDTQYF.

This clonotype was counted ten times or more. The rearrangement joins TRBV6-6 to TRBJ1-5; a weak D match, TRBD1 (5 bases). CDR1 is MNHNY and CDR2 is SVGAGI in the germline V gene (reference sequence). The CDR3 sequence is 13 residues long. V was clipped by 6 bases and J by 7 bases, with 13 bases between them. The CDR3 is CASRSPGYQPQHF. For the CDR3, the DNA is TGTGCCAGCAGGAGTCCAGGGTACCAGCCCCAGCATTTT.

This clonotype was detected only a few times. V usage is TRBV7-2 and J usage is TRBJ2-2; either TRBD1 or TRBD2 may fit D (5 bases each). Germline V gene sequence: CDR1 SGHTA, CDR2 FQGNSA. CDR3 size: 15 residues. V lost 4 bases and J lost 7, with 16 bases in between. Here the CDR3 reads CASSSQVGAGGELFF. In DNA, the CDR3 is TGTGCCAGCAGCTCCCAAGTCGGGGCGGGCGGGGAGCTGTTTTTT.

Note on this clonotype: The junction departs from germline at one end; a sequencing error may be responsible. The J gene is TRBJ1-2, the V gene TRBV29-1, with D tentatively TRBD1 (6 bases). Germline CDR1 reads SQVTM; CDR2 reads ANQGSEA. The CDR3 sequence is 15 residues long. In DNA form, the CDR3 reads TGCAGCATTGAACTTGTGGGGGGCGAAAACTATGGCTACACCTTC. Translation gives CSIELVGGENYGYTF.

This clonotype has only a few counts. V usage is TRBV5-1 and J usage is TRBJ1-6, with D perhaps TRBD1 (6 bases). This CDR3 contains 15 residues. V was clipped by 1 base and J by 6 bases, with 11 bases between them. Per the germline V gene, CDR1 is SGHRS and CDR2 is YFSETQ. CDR3 in amino acids: CASSLTGRGNSPLHF. The DNA of the CDR3 is TGCGCCAGCAGCTTGACAGGGAGAGGTAATTCACCCCTCCACTTT. The full variable domain, with the rest looked up from reference TRBV5-1 and TRBJ1-6, is KAGVTQTPRYLIKTRGQQVTLSCSPISGHRSVSWYQQTPGQGLQFLFEYFSETQRNKGNFPGRFSGRQFSNSRSEMNVSTLELGDSALYLCASSLTGRGNSPLHFGNGTRLTVT.

This clonotype was seen at least ten times. The chain is built from TRBV9 and TRBJ1-1; D gene uncertain. V was cut by 5 bases and J by 0 bases, with 8 bases left in between. This CDR3 spans 13 amino acids. In germline, CDR1 is SGDLS, CDR2 YYNGEE. The CDR3 loop is CASSYSMNTEAFF. The CDR3 nucleotides read TGTGCCAGCAGTTACAGCATGAACACTGAAGCTTTCTTT.

This clonotype was seen a few times. V is TRBV5-6 and J is TRBJ1-1, with D perhaps matching TRBD1 (5 bases). CDR3 length: 11 residues. Germline CDR1 reads SGHDT; CDR2 reads YYEEEE. Trimming took off 7 bases at V and 1 base at J, with 5 bases between the two ends. DNA for the CDR3: TGTGCCAGCGACAGGAACACTGAAGCTTTCTTT. Translation: CASDRNTEAFF.

The chain has TRBV28 and TRBJ2-7; TRBD1 is a possible D gene (5 bases). CDR3 size: 15 residues. Per germline, CDR1 MDHEN and CDR2 SYDVKM. V was cut by 6 bases and J by 5 bases, with 20 bases left in between. The CDR3 DNA reads TGTGCCAGCAGCTGGATGACAGCTTCTCTAAACGAGCAGTACTTC. Protein product: CASSWMTASLNEQYF.

There are a few counts of this clonotype. V gene TRBV7-6 combines with J gene TRBJ1-4; a weak D match, TRBD1 (6 bases). With 4 bases removed from V and 6 bases from J, the gap between germline ends came to 21 bases. The CDR3 has 17 amino acids. Germline V gene sequence: CDR1 SGHVS, CDR2 FNYEAQ. The CDR3 DNA reads as TGTGCCAGCAGCTCATACCGGGACAAAAGGGAGTATGAAAAACTGTTTTTT. It encodes CASSSYRDKREYEKLFF.

V is TRBV4-1 and J is TRBJ1-2, with D tentatively TRBD1 (5 bases). Germline CDR1 and CDR2: MGHRA and YSYEKL. The V gene lost 5 bases and the J gene lost 4 bases, with 8 bases spanning the gap. This CDR3 contains 12 residues. This CDR3 reads CASSNQGYGYTF. Here the CDR3 DNA reads TGCGCCAGCAGCAATCAGGGCTATGGCTACACCTTC.

V usage is TRBV12-3 or TRBV12-4 and J usage is TRBJ2-3; 9 bases agree with TRBD1. V shed 6 bases and J 5 bases; nucleotides not matched to a gene: 12. The CDR3 has 16 residues. CDR3 sequence (DNA): TGTGCCAGCAGATTACAGGGGGCATCGAGTGGAGATACGCAGTATTTT. This encodes CASRLQGASSGDTQYF.

The chain recombines TRBV29-1 with TRBJ1-1, with 7 nucleotides matching TRBD1. Trimming cost V 7 bases and J 1 base; bases outside gene matches: 6. The CDR3 is 13 residues long. CDR1 is SQVTM, CDR2 ANQGSEA, per germline. CDR3 protein: CSATTGTNTEAFF. In nucleotides, the CDR3 is TGCAGCGCCACGACAGGGACGAACACTGAAGCTTTCTTT.

This clonotype was detected a few times. CDR3 residues: CASSLRAWGTNTEAFF. The CDR3 coding sequence is TGCGCCAGCAGCTTGAGGGCTTGGGGCACGAACACTGAAGCTTTCTTT. The chain couples TRBV5-1 to TRBJ1-1, with a weak D call TRBD1 (5 bases). Trimming left V 1 base short and J 1 base short, with 14 bases between. The CDR3 has 16 amino acids. The germline CDR1 and CDR2 sequences are SGHRS and YFSETQ.

The V call is TRBV5-4, the J call TRBJ2-1; either TRBD1 or TRBD2 may supply D (6 bases each). This CDR3 contains 15 residues. Trimming shortened V by 4 bases and J by 7 bases, and 18 bases separated the two germline ends. Germline loops: CDR1 SGHNT, CDR2 YYREEE (reference sequence). CDR3 sequence: CASSPGGTGENEQFF. In DNA, the CDR3 is TGTGCCAGCAGCCCCGGGGGCACCGGGGAAAATGAGCAGTTCTTC.

The rearrangement uses TRBV5-5 and TRBJ1-1, with 7 bases aligning to TRBD1. This CDR3 has 16 residues. V shed 0 bases, J shed 4 bases, and the junction held 9 bases outside the gene matches. From germline, CDR1 is SGHKS and CDR2 YYEKEE (reference sequence). The DNA for the CDR3 is TGTGCCAGCAGCTTGGCAGGGGGAGCGGAGAGCACTGAAGCTTTCTTT. Translating gives CASSLAGGAESTEAFF. The full variable domain, rest sourced from reference TRBV5-5 and TRBJ1-1, is DAGVTQSPTHLIKTRGQQVTLRCSPISGHKSVSWYQQVLGQGPQFIFQYYEKEERGRGNFPDRFSARQFPNYSSELNVNALLLGDSALYLCASSLAGGAESTEAFFGQGTRLTVV.

The V call is TRBV18, the J call TRBJ2-5; 7 positions match TRBD1. There are 16 residues in the CDR3. The trim removed 4 bases at V and 5 bases at J, leaving 13 bases unmatched. CDR1 KGHSH and CDR2 LQKENI come from the germline V gene. This chain's CDR3 is CASSRTSDRLGETQYF. For the CDR3, the DNA is TGTGCCAGCTCACGGACGTCGGACAGGCTTGGGGAGACCCAGTACTTC.

The sample holds a few counts of this clonotype. The chain uses TRBV2 and TRBJ1-6; no clear D gene. This CDR3 has 15 residues. Per the germline V gene, CDR1 is SNHLY and CDR2 is FYNNEI. Deletions cut 7 bases from V and 6 bases from J, with 16 bases between. The CDR3 DNA sequence: TGTGCCAGCATTCAGGCCGTATCCCCTAATTCACCCCTCCACTTT. It yields the protein CASIQAVSPNSPLHF.

In nucleotides, the CDR3 is TGTGCCAGCAGCCTCCGGACGGTTAGCAATCAGCCCCAGCATTTT. Translating it yields CASSLRTVSNQPQHF. This rearrangement joins TRBV5-6 to TRBJ1-5, with no clear D. V was shortened by 4 bases and J by 0 bases, with 11 bases between the two germline ends. Germline lookup yields CDR1 SGHDT and CDR2 YYEEEE. The CDR3 loop spans 15 amino acids. Using reference TRBV5-6 and TRBJ1-5 for the parts outside the CDR3, the full variable domain is DAGVTQSPTHLIKTRGQQVTLRCSPKSGHDTVSWYQQALGQGPQFIFQYYEEEERQRGNFPDRFSGHQFPNYSSELNVNALLLGDSALYLCASSLRTVSNQPQHFGDGTRLSIL.

The sample holds a few counts of this clonotype. The chain couples TRBV29-1 to TRBJ2-3, with D possibly TRBD2 on 6 matching bases. The germline CDR1 and CDR2 sequences are SQVTM and ANQGSEA. V dropped 4 bases and J dropped 1 base, with 15 bases sitting between them. CDR3 length: 15 residues. CDR3 amino acids: CSVGRGGAGTDTQYF. The CDR3 region has the DNA TGCAGCGTTGGCCGCGGCGGGGCGGGCACAGATACGCAGTATTTT.

The sample holds a few counts of this clonotype. This chain uses TRBV28 with TRBJ2-7, with D possibly being TRBD1 (6 bases). Germline V gene sequence: CDR1 MDHEN, CDR2 SYDVKM. Trimming took 5 bases from V and 6 from J, leaving 14 bases between them. This CDR3 is 13 amino acids long. The CDR3 loop is CASSKGVGREQYF. DNA of the CDR3: TGTGCCAGCAGTAAGGGGGTCGGACGCGAGCAGTACTTC.

In regard to this clonotype: A much larger clone lies one base from this, so it may be a read error. Since the CDR3 does not end with the conserved phenylalanine or tryptophan, this likely comes from a read error. The chain couples TRBV10-3 to TRBJ1-5, with TRBD1 as a possible D gene (5 bases). The CDR3 extends over 15 amino acids. V was pared by 0 bases and J by 3 bases, with 9 bases between. Germline V gene sequence: CDR1 ENHRY, CDR2 SYGVKD. CDR3 protein: CAISESGGVNQPQHY. The CDR3 DNA sequence: TGTGCCATCAGTGAGTCAGGAGGGGTCAATCAGCCCCAGCATTAT.